This T cell receptor (beta chain) stems from a study of OX40 agonist ivuxolimab in advanced cancers. Study-level points and caveats: No antigen was identified for the clonally expanded peripheral T cells. Expanded clones tended on average to be more numerous among CD8+ T cells than CD4+.

Exclusion of a patient followed from autoimmune disease history or systemic immunosuppression. Libraries were prepared by immunoSEQ multiplex PCR; TCRdb keeps only in-frame clonotypes and omits some of them. The data contain 52,000 or so clones, roughly 87% of them singletons. Notes on this clone: The antigen is unknown.

Sequenced material: CD4+ or CD8+ T cells sorted from blood, taken in a trial of the OX40 agonist ivuxolimab. The receptor comes from an adult with an advanced solid tumor such as melanoma, head and neck, liver or kidney cancer.

CDR3 nucleotides: TGTGCCAGCAGCTTAGTTGGGGACTTGGGTTACGAGCAGTACGTC. As protein: CASSLVGDLGYEQYV. The chain recombines TRBV13 with TRBJ2-7; perhaps TRBD2 as D (6 bases). The CDR3 runs 15 residues. The V gene lost 1 base and the J gene lost 4 bases, with 14 bases spanning the gap. From germline, CDR1 is PRHDT and CDR2 FYEKMQ (reference sequence).